The 13 T cell receptor beta chains in this list originate from one sample, sequenced in a study of blood T cell repertoires in COVID-19. Measured with immunoSEQ multiplex PCR; TCRdb has only the in-frame clones, and not every one. The table includes about 220,000 clones, under 90% detected once. The source material was peripheral blood. The receptors stem from an elderly woman with acute or convalescent COVID-19.

The genes are TRBV6-5 and TRBJ1-1; 7 bases map to TRBD1. The germline gives CDR1 MNHEY, CDR2 SVGAGI. The CDR3 spans 14 residues. Germline trimming cut 4 bases from V and 1 base from J; bases unmatched to any gene: 3. The CDR3 DNA follows: TGTGCCAGCAGTTTGGGGACAGAGAACACTGAAGCTTTCTTT. This codes for CASSLGTENTEAFF.

V and J are TRBV20-1 and TRBJ1-6, with 11 bases lining up with TRBD1. V lost 3 bases to trimming and J lost 6 bases; unmatched junction nucleotides: 10. The V gene's germline CDR1 is DFQATT and CDR2 SNEGSKA (reference sequence). CDR3 length: 17 residues. CDR3 nucleotides: TGCAGTGCTAGTCTTTCATACGGGACAGGGGGTAATTCACCCCTCCACTTT. Its translation is CSASLSYGTGGNSPLHF.

The CDR3 sequence is CASRGQGHTEAFF. The CDR3, as DNA: TGTGCCAGCAGAGGACAGGGGCACACTGAAGCTTTCTTT. V gene TRBV6-5 combines with J gene TRBJ1-1; 9 nucleotides match TRBD1. Trimming took 6 bases from V and 3 from J; bases not matched to a gene: 2. CDR1 is MNHEY and CDR2 is SVGAGI in the germline V gene. The CDR3 totals 13 residues.

The chain has TRBV7-2 and TRBJ1-3, with D maybe TRBD1 (5 bases). This CDR3 is built from 16 residues. V shed 4 bases and J shed 2 bases, with 15 bases lying between them. CDR1 SGHTA and CDR2 FQGNSA come from the germline V gene. CDR3 in amino acids: CASSWRGEGTGNTIYF. DNA for the CDR3: TGTGCCAGCAGCTGGCGGGGGGAGGGGACTGGAAACACCATATATTTT.

The V gene is TRBV5-1, the J gene TRBJ2-6; perhaps TRBD2 as D (6 bases). CDR1 SGHRS and CDR2 YFSETQ come from the germline V gene. Trimming left V 1 base short and J 0 bases short, with 11 bases between. The CDR3 covers 17 residues. CDR3 amino acids: CASSLWGVLSGANVLTF. The DNA for the CDR3 is TGCGCCAGCAGCTTGTGGGGGGTCCTCTCTGGGGCCAACGTCCTGACTTTC.

The V and J genes are TRBV5-1 and TRBJ2-3; 11 bases fit TRBD2. Germline V gene lookup returns CDR1 SGHRS and CDR2 YFSETQ. Trimming took 3 bases from V and 5 from J; bases not matched to a gene: 2. The CDR3 has 14 residues. This CDR3 is CASSSGLAGDTQYF. As DNA, the CDR3 is TGCGCCAGCAGCTCCGGACTAGCGGGAGATACGCAGTATTTT. Combining the CDR3 with reference TRBV5-1 and TRBJ2-3 gives the whole variable domain KAGVTQTPRYLIKTRGQQVTLSCSPISGHRSVSWYQQTPGQGLQFLFEYFSETQRNKGNFPGRFSGRQFSNSRSEMNVSTLELGDSALYLCASSSGLAGDTQYFGPGTRLTVL.

This chain connects TRBV7-9 to TRBJ2-5, with D possibly TRBD1 on 5 matching bases. CDR1 and CDR2 from the germline V gene are SEHNR and FQNEAQ (reference sequence). Trimming shortened V by 1 base and J by 5 bases, and 11 bases separated the two germline ends. The CDR3 runs 14 residues. CDR3 in amino acids: CASSLGPPGETQYF. CDR3 coding DNA: TGTGCCAGCAGCTTAGGGCCCCCAGGGGAGACCCAGTACTTC.

The chain has TRBV30 and TRBJ1-6; tentatively, D is TRBD1 (6 bases). CDR1 is GTSNPN and CDR2 is SVGIG in the germline V gene (reference sequence). With 2 bases removed from V and 8 bases from J, the gap between germline ends came to 10 bases. The length of the CDR3 is 13 residues. Here the CDR3 DNA reads TGTGCCTGGAGTTTTTCAGGGGATTCACCCCTCCACTTT. Protein sequence: CAWSFSGDSPLHF.

This chain links TRBV23-1 with TRBJ1-6; 9 bases match TRBD1. TRBV23-1 is identified as an open reading frame with a role that is uncertain. This CDR3 contains 17 residues. The ends lost 9 bases at V and 4 bases at J; junction bases unmatched: 13. CDR3 amino acids: CASQYRGPDLYNSPLHF. The CDR3 DNA reads TGCGCCAGTCAGTACAGGGGGCCTGATCTATATAATTCACCCCTCCACTTT.

The J gene is TRBJ2-2, the V gene TRBV6-5, with no clear D. Germline V gene data show CDR1 as MNHEY and CDR2 as SVGAGI. This CDR3 spans 13 amino acids. The V and J ends lost 8 bases and 3 bases respectively, with 10 bases between them. CDR3 in amino acids: CASSPGHTGELFF. The CDR3 DNA follows: TGTGCCAGCTCCCCAGGCCACACCGGGGAGCTGTTTTTT.

The chain recombines TRBV3-1 (or the pseudogene TRBV3-2) with TRBJ2-3, with a weak D call TRBD2 (6 bases). Germline values: CDR1 LGHDT, CDR2 YNNKEL (reference sequence). V was shortened by 1 base and J by 6 bases, with 14 bases between the two germline ends. The CDR3 spans 15 residues. This CDR3 is CASSQAGGVSDTQYF. The CDR3 bases are TGTGCCAGCAGCCAAGCGGGCGGGGTGTCGGATACGCAGTATTTT.

This chain joins TRBV9 and TRBJ2-5; 9 bases fit TRBD1. This CDR3 region has 14 residues. V shed 2 bases, J shed 4 bases, and the junction held 3 bases outside the gene matches. Germline values: CDR1 SGDLS, CDR2 YYNGEE. CDR3 in amino acids: CASSVDRGRETQYF. In nucleotides, the CDR3 is TGTGCCAGCAGCGTGGACAGGGGACGAGAGACCCAGTACTTC.

This clone was seen ten or more times. The chain joins TRBV19 to TRBJ2-1, with TRBD2 as a possible D gene (6 bases). The germline V gene encodes CDR1 LNHDA and CDR2 SQIVND (reference sequence). CDR3 length: 11 residues. V gave up 3 bases and J gave up 9 bases, with 6 bases separating them. The CDR3 nucleotides read TGTGCCAGTAGTATGGGGGGTGAGCAGTTCTTC. It codes for CASSMGGEQFF.